The rows below give T cell receptor beta chains drawn from one sample of a study of shared clonotypes between healthy human individuals. The repertoire was sequenced with immunoSEQ multiplex PCR; TCRdb's copy has only in-frame clones and lacks some. This table holds roughly 2.6 million clones, more than 80% found once. Material: naive CD4+ T cells sorted from blood. The origin of the receptors is a young man in good health. The CDR3 runs from the conserved cysteine through the conserved F or W. The D gene is left open where the match is weak. Clone size is not always given. Where it is, it says once, few, many or a class for expanded clones.

clone size: NA; V gene: TRBV11-2; D gene: TRBD1; J gene: TRBJ2-1; CDR3 protein: CASSVGQGAYNEQFF; CDR3 DNA: TGTGCCAGCAGCGTCGGACAGGGGGCGTACAATGAGCAGTTCTTC
clone size: few; V gene: TRBV6-5; D gene: NA; J gene: TRBJ2-7; CDR3 protein: CASSSRQVTEQYF; CDR3 DNA: TGTGCCAGCAGTTCAAGACAGGTTACCGAGCAGTACTTC
clone size: NA; V gene: TRBV19; D gene: TRBD1; J gene: TRBJ2-7; CDR3 protein: CASSTTQIGTELYEQYF; CDR3 DNA: TGTGCCAGTAGTACCACCCAGATCGGGACAGAACTCTACGAGCAGTACTTC
clone size: NA; V gene: TRBV18; D gene: TRBD1; J gene: TRBJ1-1; CDR3 protein: CASSPVPGQGPNTEAFF; CDR3 DNA: TGTGCCAGCTCCCCTGTCCCGGGACAGGGGCCGAACACTGAAGCTTTCTTT
clone size: NA; V gene: TRBV15; D gene: NA; J gene: TRBJ2-5; CDR3 protein: CATSRVWGVYQETQYF; CDR3 DNA: TGTGCCACCAGCAGAGTCTGGGGGGTCTACCAAGAGACCCAGTACTTC
clone size: NA; V gene: TRBV5-4; D gene: TRBD2; J gene: TRBJ2-4; CDR3 protein: CASSLSSGGGNIQYF; CDR3 DNA: TGTGCCAGCAGCTTGAGTTCGGGAGGAGGTAACATTCAGTACTTC
clone size: NA; V gene: TRBV30; D gene: NA; J gene: TRBJ2-7; CDR3 protein: CAWKKSGMGYVYEQYF; CDR3 DNA: TGTGCCTGGAAAAAGTCAGGGATGGGCTATGTCTACGAGCAGTACTTC
clone size: NA; V gene: TRBV7-2; D gene: NA; J gene: TRBJ2-7; CDR3 protein: CASSRTTYEQYF; CDR3 DNA: TGTGCCAGCAGCCGGACAACCTACGAGCAGTACTTC
clone size: NA; V gene: TRBV11-2; D gene: TRBD2; J gene: TRBJ2-7; CDR3 protein: CASSLGGTITYEQYF; CDR3 DNA: TGTGCCAGCAGCCTAGGTGGGACTATCACCTACGAGCAGTACTTC
clone size: NA; V gene: TRBV12-5; D gene: NA; J gene: TRBJ1-1; CDR3 protein: CASGRGGANTEAFF; CDR3 DNA: TGTGCTAGTGGCCGTGGGGGGGCGAACACTGAAGCTTTCTTT
clone size: NA; V gene: TRBV5-1; D gene: TRBD2; J gene: TRBJ2-5; CDR3 protein: CASSLVWGGEETQYF; CDR3 DNA: TGCGCCAGCAGCTTGGTGTGGGGGGGAGAGGAGACCCAGTACTTC
clone size: NA; V gene: TRBV5-1; D gene: NA; J gene: TRBJ2-1; CDR3 protein: CASSALGTANEQFF; CDR3 DNA: TGCGCCAGCAGCGCCCTCGGGACCGCTAATGAGCAGTTCTTC
clone size: once; V gene: TRBV7-8; D gene: TRBD1; J gene: TRBJ2-7; CDR3 protein: CASSLIIRGLSYEQYF; CDR3 DNA: TGTGCCAGCAGCTTAATTATCAGGGGGCTCTCCTACGAGCAGTACTTC
clone size: NA; V gene: TRBV29-1; D gene: NA; J gene: TRBJ2-3; CDR3 protein: CSGEYRGTDTQYF; CDR3 DNA: TGCAGCGGGGAGTACAGGGGCACAGATACGCAGTATTTT
clone size: NA; V gene: TRBV7-3; D gene: NA; J gene: TRBJ2-2; CDR3 protein: CASSLIRGSRNTGELFF; CDR3 DNA: TGTGCCAGCAGCCTAATTCGGGGGAGCCGTAACACCGGGGAGCTGTTTTTT